Included here is one T cell receptor (beta chain) sequence, with context. TCRdb's copy holds only in-frame clones and misses some; the assay was immunoSEQ multiplex PCR. Here the sample spans about 350,000 clones, over 80% being singletons. Germline trimming cut 7 bases from V and 4 bases from J; bases unmatched to any gene: 7. CDR1 and CDR2 from the germline V gene are MNHEY and SVGAGI. CDR3 length: 14 residues. This record comes from a study of blood T cell repertoires in COVID-19. The rearrangement uses TRBV6-5 and TRBJ1-5; 7 bases map to TRBD1. The sequencing sample was made of peripheral blood. The source of this sequence is a woman aged 45-60 years with COVID-19, enrolled during active disease. The CDR3 DNA sequence: TGTGCCAGCAACTCAGGGGGACGAAATCAGCCCCAGCATTTT. This encodes CASNSGGRNQPQHF.